This paragraph covers one TCR beta chain sequence. Its antigen remains unidentified. Constant-segment primers were used for 5'RACE, and the resulting TCR alpha and TCR beta cDNA libraries carried sample barcodes and UMIs. MiXCR, run by TCRdb on the 5' RACE reads, gives a single entry per CDR3 protein. The sample shows more than 400,000 distinct CDR3 sequences, 18% of them seen only once. The source of the sample is a study of T-cell memory formation after mild COVID-19. Overall study context: Each donor largely had its own TCR clusters.

This CDR3 contains 15 residues. Germline lookup yields CDR1 SGDLS and CDR2 YYNGEE. V shed 0 bases and J shed 0 bases, with 7 bases lying between them. Study-wide results and caveats: Within pre-infection memory, some responding clones were found, suggesting cross-reactive memory joined. Clones which contracted sat mainly in CM and EM if CD4+, and in EMRA if CD8+.

The chain joins TRBV9 to TRBJ2-4; the D is unclear. The specimen sequenced was PBMCs or a T cell subset sorted from them (not recorded which). This TCR came from an adult woman who had mild COVID-19 (a few samples of this study predate the infection). Cell type and time point are not known. The CDR3 reads CASSVGSLAKNIQYF. CDR3 nucleotide sequence: TGTGCCAGCAGCGTAGGCAGTCTAGCCAAAAACATTCAGTACTTC.